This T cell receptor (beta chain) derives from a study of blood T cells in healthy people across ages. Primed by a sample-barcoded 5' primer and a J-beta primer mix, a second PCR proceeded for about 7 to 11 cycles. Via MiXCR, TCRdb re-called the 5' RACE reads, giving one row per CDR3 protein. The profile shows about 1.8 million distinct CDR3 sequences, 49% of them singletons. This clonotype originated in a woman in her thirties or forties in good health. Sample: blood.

The DNA for the CDR3 is TGTGCCAGCAGCGGGATCCTCTGGAACACTGAAGCTTTCTTT. Amino acid sequence: CASSGILWNTEAFF. The rearrangement uses TRBV6-2 or TRBV6-3 and TRBJ1-1; D gene ambiguous. V gave up 6 bases and J gave up 1 base, with 12 bases separating them. Per the germline V gene, CDR1 is MNHEY and CDR2 is SVGEGT. CDR3 length: 14 amino acids.